Sequencing of this T cell receptor beta chain was carried out in a study of blood T cell repertoires in COVID-19. Study-level background: There were acute and convalescent COVID-19 samples, and they came from the United States, Italy and Spain. Sources were T cells, B-cell-depleted T cells, or PBMCs; the material itself was cDNA or gDNA.

In the authors' methods: Quantification of nucleated cells was approximated via reference gene primer amplification. Measured with immunoSEQ multiplex PCR; TCRdb has only the in-frame clones, and not every one. That table furnishes V, J and clone size, whereas the DNA furnished D and trimming. The sample contains 70,000 to 90,000 clones, approximately 86% of which appear only once. The CDR3 sequence is 15 residues long. Germline CDR1 and CDR2: SGHTA and FQGNSA. J gave up 8 bases and V 5 bases, and 10 bases lay outside the gene matches. This sequence was found in a man older than 75 with COVID-19, enrolled during active disease. The chain combines TRBV7-2 with TRBJ1-2; the match to TRBD1 covers 11 bases. Sequenced input: peripheral blood. The CDR3: CASSPQGQGANGYTF. CDR3 nucleotide sequence: TGTGCCAGCAGCCCACAAGGACAGGGGGCCAACGGCTACACCTTC.